This TCR beta chain came from a study of cytomegalovirus exposure and HLA in healthy donors. General study results and limits: Later analysis identified several of the most significant clusters that appeared linked to common viral pathogens. TCR beta sequences reportedly predicted the HLA-A and HLA-B alleles of most subjects accurately. Accounts indicate the classifier identified cytomegalovirus status with strong specificity and sensitivity. Rarity characterized most TCR sequences, yet some public TCRs appeared in many donors.

Use of 60 Vbeta and 13 Jbeta primers characterized the PCR. Using immunoSEQ multiplex PCR, the repertoire was profiled, and TCRdb retains in-frame clones only, with some absent. The sample holds about 100,000 clones, approximately 74% seen once. This clone was seen more than once but under ten times. Its antigen is undetermined. There are 14 residues in the CDR3. Trimming at V came to 2 bases and at J to 7 bases, leaving 5 bases not matched to a gene. Germline V gene sequence: CDR1 MDHEN, CDR2 SYDVKM. Specimen: PBMCs. This sequence originates from a woman in her sixties or seventies in good health and CMV-seropositive. The gene calls are TRBV28 and TRBJ2-1; TRBD2 aligns across 7 bases. Here the CDR3 DNA reads TGTGCCAGCAGTTTAGCGGGAGTGGGTAATGAGCAGTTCTTC. It is translated as CASSLAGVGNEQFF.